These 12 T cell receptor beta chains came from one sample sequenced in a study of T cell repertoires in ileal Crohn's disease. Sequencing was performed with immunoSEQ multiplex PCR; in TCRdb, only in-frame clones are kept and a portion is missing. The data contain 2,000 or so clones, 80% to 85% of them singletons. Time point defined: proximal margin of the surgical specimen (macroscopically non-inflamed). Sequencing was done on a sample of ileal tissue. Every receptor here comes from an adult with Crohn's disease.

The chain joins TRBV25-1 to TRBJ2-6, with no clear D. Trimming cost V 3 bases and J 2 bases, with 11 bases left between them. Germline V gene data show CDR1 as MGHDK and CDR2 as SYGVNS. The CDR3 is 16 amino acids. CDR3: CASSETVTTGANVLTF. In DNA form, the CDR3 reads TGTGCCAGCAGTGAGACGGTCACAACTGGGGCCAACGTCCTGACTTTC.

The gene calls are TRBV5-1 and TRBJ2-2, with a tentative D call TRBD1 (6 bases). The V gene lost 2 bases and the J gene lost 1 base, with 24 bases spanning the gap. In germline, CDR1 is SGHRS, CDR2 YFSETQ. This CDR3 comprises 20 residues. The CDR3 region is CASSFLSFLLGTRNTGELFF. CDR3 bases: TGCGCCAGCAGCTTTTTGAGCTTCCTTCTCGGGACAAGGAACACCGGGGAGCTGTTTTTT.

CDR3 loop: CASSFGDFSGNTIYF. The CDR3 bases are TGCGCCAGCAGCTTTGGGGATTTCTCTGGAAACACCATATATTTT. This rearrangement joins TRBV5-1 to TRBJ1-3, with D unclear. The CDR3 is 15 residues long. Germline values: CDR1 SGHRS, CDR2 YFSETQ. The V end lost 2 bases, the J end lost 0 bases, and 9 bases lay between the germline ends. Looking up the rest from reference TRBV5-1 and TRBJ1-3 gives the full variable domain: KAGVTQTPRYLIKTRGQQVTLSCSPISGHRSVSWYQQTPGQGLQFLFEYFSETQRNKGNFPGRFSGRQFSNSRSEMNVSTLELGDSALYLCASSFGDFSGNTIYFGEGSWLTVV.

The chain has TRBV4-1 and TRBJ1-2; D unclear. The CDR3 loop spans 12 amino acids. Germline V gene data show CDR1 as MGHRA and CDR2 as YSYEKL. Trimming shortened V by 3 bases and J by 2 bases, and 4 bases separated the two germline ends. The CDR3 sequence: CASSHGNYGYTF. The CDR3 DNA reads TGCGCCAGCAGCCACGGGAACTATGGCTACACCTTC.

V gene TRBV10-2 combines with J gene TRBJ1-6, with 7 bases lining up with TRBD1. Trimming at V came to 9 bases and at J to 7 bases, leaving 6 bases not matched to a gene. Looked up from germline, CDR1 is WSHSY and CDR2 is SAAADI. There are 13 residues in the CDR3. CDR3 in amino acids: CASLGQRNSPLHF. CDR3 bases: TGCGCCAGTTTGGGACAGAGGAATTCACCCCTCCACTTT.

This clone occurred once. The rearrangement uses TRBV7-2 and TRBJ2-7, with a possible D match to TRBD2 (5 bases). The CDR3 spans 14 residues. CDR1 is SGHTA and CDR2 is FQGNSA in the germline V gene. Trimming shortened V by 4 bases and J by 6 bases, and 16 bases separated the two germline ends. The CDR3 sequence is CASSSRSGVFEQYF. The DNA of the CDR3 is TGTGCCAGCAGCTCAAGATCCGGGGTATTCGAGCAGTACTTC.

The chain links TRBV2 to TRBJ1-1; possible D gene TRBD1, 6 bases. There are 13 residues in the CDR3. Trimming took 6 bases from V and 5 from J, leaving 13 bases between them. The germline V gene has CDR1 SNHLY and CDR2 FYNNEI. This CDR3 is CASSRGLITEAFF. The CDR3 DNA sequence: TGTGCCAGCAGCAGGGGTTTGATTACTGAAGCTTTCTTT.

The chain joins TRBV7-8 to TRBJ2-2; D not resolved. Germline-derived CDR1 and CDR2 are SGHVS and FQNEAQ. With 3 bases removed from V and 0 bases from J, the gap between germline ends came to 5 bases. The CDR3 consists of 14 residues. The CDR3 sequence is CASSFKANTGELFF. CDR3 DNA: TGTGCCAGCAGCTTCAAGGCGAACACCGGGGAGCTGTTTTTT.

The CDR3, as DNA: TGTGCCGTCGGGGGGACTGGTGGGGCCAACGTCCTGACTTTC. Encoded protein: CAVGGTGGANVLTF. The chain carries TRBV6-1 and TRBJ2-6, with 7 bases lining up with TRBD2. The CDR3 runs 14 residues. CDR1 is MNHNS, CDR2 SASEGT, per germline. Trimming removed 11 bases from V and 3 bases from J; junction bases left unmatched: 7.

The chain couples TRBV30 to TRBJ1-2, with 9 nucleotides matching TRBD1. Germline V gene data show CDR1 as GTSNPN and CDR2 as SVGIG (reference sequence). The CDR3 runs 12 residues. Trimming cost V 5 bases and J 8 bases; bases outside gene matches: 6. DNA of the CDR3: TGTGCCTGGCTTGGGACAGGGCCCGGCTACACCTTC. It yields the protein CAWLGTGPGYTF.

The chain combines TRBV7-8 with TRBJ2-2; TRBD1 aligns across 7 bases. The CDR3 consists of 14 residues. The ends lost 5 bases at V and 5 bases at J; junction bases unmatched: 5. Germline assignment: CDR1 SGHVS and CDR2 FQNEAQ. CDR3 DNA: TGTGCCAGCAGCCGCCCGACAGGGACCGGGGAGCTGTTTTTT. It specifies CASSRPTGTGELFF.

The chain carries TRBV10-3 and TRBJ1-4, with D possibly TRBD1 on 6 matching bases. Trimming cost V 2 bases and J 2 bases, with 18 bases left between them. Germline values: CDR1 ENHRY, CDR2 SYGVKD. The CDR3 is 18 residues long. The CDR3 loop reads CAISESGGGLATNEKLFF. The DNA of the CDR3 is TGTGCCATCAGTGAGAGCGGAGGGGGGCTAGCCACTAATGAAAAACTGTTTTTT.